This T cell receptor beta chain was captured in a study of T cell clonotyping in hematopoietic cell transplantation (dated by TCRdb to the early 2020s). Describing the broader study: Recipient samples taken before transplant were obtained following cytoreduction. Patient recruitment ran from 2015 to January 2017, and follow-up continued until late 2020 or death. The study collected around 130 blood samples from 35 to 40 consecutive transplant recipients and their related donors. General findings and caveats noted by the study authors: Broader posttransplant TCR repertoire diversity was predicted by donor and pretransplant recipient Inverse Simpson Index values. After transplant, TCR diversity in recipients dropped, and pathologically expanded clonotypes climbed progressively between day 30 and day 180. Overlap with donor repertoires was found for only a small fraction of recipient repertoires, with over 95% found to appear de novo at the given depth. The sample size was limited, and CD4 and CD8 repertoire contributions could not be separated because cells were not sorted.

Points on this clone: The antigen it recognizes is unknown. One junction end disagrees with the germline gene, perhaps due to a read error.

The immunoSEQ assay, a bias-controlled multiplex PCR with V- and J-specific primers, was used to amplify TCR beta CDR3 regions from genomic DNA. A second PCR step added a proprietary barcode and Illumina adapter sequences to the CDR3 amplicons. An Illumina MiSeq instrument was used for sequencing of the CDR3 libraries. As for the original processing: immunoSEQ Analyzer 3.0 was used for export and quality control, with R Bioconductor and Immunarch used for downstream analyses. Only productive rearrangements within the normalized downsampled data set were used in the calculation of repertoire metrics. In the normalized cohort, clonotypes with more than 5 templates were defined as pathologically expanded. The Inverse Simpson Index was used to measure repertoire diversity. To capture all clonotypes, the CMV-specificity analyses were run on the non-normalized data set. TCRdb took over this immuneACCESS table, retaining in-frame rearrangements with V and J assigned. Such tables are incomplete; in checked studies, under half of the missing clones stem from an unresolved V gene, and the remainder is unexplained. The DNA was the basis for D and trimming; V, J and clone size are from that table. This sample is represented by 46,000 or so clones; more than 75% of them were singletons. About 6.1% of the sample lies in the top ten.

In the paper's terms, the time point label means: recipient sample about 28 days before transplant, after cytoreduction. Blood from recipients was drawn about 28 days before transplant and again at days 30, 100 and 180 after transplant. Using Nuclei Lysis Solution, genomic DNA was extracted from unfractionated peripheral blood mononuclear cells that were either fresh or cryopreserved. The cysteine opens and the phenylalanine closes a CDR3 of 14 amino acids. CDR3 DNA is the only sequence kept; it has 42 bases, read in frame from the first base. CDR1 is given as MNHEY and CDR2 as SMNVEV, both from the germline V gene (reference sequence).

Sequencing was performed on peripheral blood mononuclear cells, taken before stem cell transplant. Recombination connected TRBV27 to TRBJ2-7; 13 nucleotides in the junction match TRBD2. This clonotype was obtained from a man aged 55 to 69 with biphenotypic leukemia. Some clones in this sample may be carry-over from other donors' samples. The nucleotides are TGTGCCAGCAGAACCGGGACTAGCGGGGTCCGTCTCCACTTC. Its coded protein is CASRTGTSGVRLHF.